This record covers a single T cell receptor (beta chain). Its antigen is currently unknown. Germline CDR1 is GTSNPN and CDR2 is SVGIG (reference sequence). This CDR3 contains 13 residues. Trimming took 1 base from V and 6 from J; bases not matched to a gene: 6. Time point reported: week 5, during vaccination. Every vaccination contained 300 ug of the mutant IDH1 20-mer peptide and was paired with topical imiquimod. The sample is drawn from a study of a mutant IDH1 vaccine in newly diagnosed glioma. Profiled with immunoSEQ multiplex PCR; TCRdb holds only in-frame clones, not every one. The data hold about 58,000 clones, with roughly 80% observed a single time.

The starting material was PBMCs, obtained from a glioma patient whose treatment included an IDH1 peptide vaccine. This sequence joins TRBV30 and TRBJ2-7, with TRBD1 matching 7 bases. The source is a woman between 45 and 65 years old with glioma. CDR3 residues: CAWSAQGGGEQYF. The CDR3 DNA follows: TGTGCCTGGAGTGCCCAAGGGGGCGGCGAGCAGTACTTC.